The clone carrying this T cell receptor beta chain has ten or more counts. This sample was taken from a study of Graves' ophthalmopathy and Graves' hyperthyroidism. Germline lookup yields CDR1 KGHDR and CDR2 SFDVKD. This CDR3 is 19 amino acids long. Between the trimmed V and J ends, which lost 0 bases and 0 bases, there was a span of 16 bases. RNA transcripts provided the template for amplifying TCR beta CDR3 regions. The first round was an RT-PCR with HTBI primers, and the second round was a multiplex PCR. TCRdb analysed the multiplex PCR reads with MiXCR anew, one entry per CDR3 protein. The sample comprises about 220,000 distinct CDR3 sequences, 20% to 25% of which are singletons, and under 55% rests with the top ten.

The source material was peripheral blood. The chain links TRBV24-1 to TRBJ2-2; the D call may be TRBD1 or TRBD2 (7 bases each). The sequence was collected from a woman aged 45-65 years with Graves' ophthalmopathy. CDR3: CATSDLQPRGGTNTGELFF. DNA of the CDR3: TGTGCCACCAGTGATTTGCAGCCCAGGGGGGGAACGAACACCGGGGAGCTGTTTTTT.